This is a list of T cell receptor beta chains from one sample in a study of blood T cells in healthy people across ages. One entry per CDR3 protein results from TCRdb running MiXCR on the 5' RACE reads. The table has some 1.6 million distinct CDR3 sequences, about 35% seen once; the top ten hold about 11%. Sequencing was done on a sample of blood. All receptors derive from a woman aged 25-40 years in good health. Both conserved end residues are part of each CDR3. A D gene is named only where the DNA matches it firmly. For some rows the clone size is stated as once, few or many, or as a class when expanded; others skip it.

clone size | D gene | J gene | V gene | CDR3 length | CDR3 protein | CDR3 DNA
NA | NA | TRBJ2-7 | TRBV4-1 | 13 | CAGSPRLTYEQYF | TGCGCCGGCAGCCCGCGATTGACCTACGAGCAGTACTTC
NA | NA | TRBJ1-5 | TRBV12-3/TRBV12-4 | 15 | CASSLWQGSWQPQHF | TGTGCCAGCAGTTTGTGGCAGGGGAGTTGGCAGCCCCAGCATTTT
NA | TRBD1 | TRBJ2-1 | TRBV18 | 14 | CASFRDSSYNEQFF | TGTGCCAGTTTCCGGGACAGCTCCTACAATGAGCAGTTCTTC
NA | TRBD2 | TRBJ2-3 | TRBV10-3 | 15 | CAISNWGEGPDTQYF | TGTGCCATCTCTAACTGGGGGGAGGGGCCAGATACGCAGTATTTT
few | TRBD1 | TRBJ2-6 | TRBV28 | 18 | CASSLWQGQGVGANVLTF | TGTGCCAGCAGTTTATGGCAGGGACAGGGGGTTGGGGCCAACGTCCTGACTTTC
NA | NA | TRBJ1-5 | TRBV7-8 | 16 | CASSSLWRGSNQPQHF | TGTGCCAGCAGCAGCTTATGGCGCGGGAGCAATCAGCCCCAGCATTTT
few | TRBD2 | TRBJ2-1 | TRBV29-1 | 14 | CSVGGGGAYNEQFF | TGCAGCGTTGGAGGCGGGGGGGCTTACAATGAGCAGTTCTTC
few | TRBD2 | TRBJ2-3 | TRBV20-1 | 16 | CSARDLWASGPDTQYF | TGCAGTGCTAGAGACCTGTGGGCTAGCGGCCCGGATACGCAGTATTTT
many | NA | TRBJ2-3 | TRBV29-1 | 14 | CSVGGRLSTDTQYF | TGCAGCGTTGGAGGCAGGCTAAGCACAGATACGCAGTATTTT
NA | NA | TRBJ2-5 | TRBV5-1 | 13 | CASARGQEETQYF | TGCGCCAGCGCGCGGGGGCAGGAAGAGACCCAGTACTTC
NA | TRBD1 | TRBJ2-5 | TRBV10-3 | 15 | CAISNYRGQGETQYF | TGTGCCATCAGTAATTACAGGGGCCAGGGGGAGACCCAGTACTTC
once | TRBD2 | TRBJ2-2 | TRBV7-8 | 17 | CASSLVTSGGLTGELFF | TGTGCCAGCAGCTTAGTAACTAGCGGGGGACTCACCGGGGAGCTGTTTTTT
NA | NA | TRBJ2-1 | TRBV10-2 | 15 | CASSGPRDGFNEQFF | TGCGCCAGCAGTGGGCCCAGGGACGGGTTCAATGAGCAGTTCTTC
few | NA | TRBJ2-6 | TRBV7-3 | 15 | CASSSPGVGANVLTF | TGTGCCAGCAGCTCCCCAGGAGTTGGGGCCAACGTCCTGACTTTC
NA | NA | TRBJ1-4 | TRBV20-1 | 12 | CRARRSNEKLFF | TGCAGGGCTAGAAGGTCTAATGAAAAACTGTTTTTT
NA | TRBD1 | TRBJ2-5 | TRBV5-1 | 15 | CANSSGTGGWETQYF | TGCGCCAACAGCTCCGGGACAGGGGGCTGGGAGACCCAGTACTTC
NA | NA | TRBJ1-4 | TRBV6-1 | 16 | CASSGTGGPTNEKLFF | TGTGCCAGCAGTGGTACCGGAGGGCCAACTAATGAAAAACTGTTTTTT
NA | NA | TRBJ1-6 | TRBV3-1 | 14 | CASSQADLNSPLHF | TGTGCCAGCAGCCAAGCGGATTTGAATTCACCCCTCCACTTT
once | NA | TRBJ1-2 | TRBV3-1 | 14 | CASSHKVDSYGYTF | TGTGCCAGCAGCCATAAGGTCGATAGCTATGGCTACACCTTC
once | NA | TRBJ2-1 | TRBV5-1 | 15 | CAGSLVWDLRNEQFF | TGCGCCGGCAGCTTGGTCTGGGACTTACGCAATGAGCAGTTCTTC
NA | NA | TRBJ2-7 | TRBV30 | 13 | CAWSRPPPYEQYF | TGTGCCTGGAGTAGACCCCCGCCCTACGAGCAGTACTTC
NA | TRBD1 | TRBJ2-2 | TRBV7-3 | 15 | CASSLHGQGTGELFF | TGTGCCAGCAGCTTACATGGACAGGGGACAGGGGAGCTGTTTTTT
NA | TRBD1 | TRBJ2-7 | TRBV18 | 18 | CASSPGQGSDTLSDEQYF | TGTGCCAGCTCGCCGGGACAGGGATCCGATACCCTTAGCGACGAGCAGTACTTC
NA | NA | TRBJ2-7 | TRBV20-1 | 17 | CSARDLSGALSSYEQYF | TGCAGTGCTAGAGATCTCTCAGGAGCCCTTAGCTCCTACGAGCAGTACTTC
few | NA | TRBJ1-5 | TRBV4-1 | 13 | CASSQVLMQPQHF | TGCGCCAGCAGCCAAGTGTTGATGCAGCCCCAGCATTTT
NA | NA | TRBJ2-1 | TRBV5-6 | 14 | CASSVGGRRNEQFF | TGTGCCAGCAGCGTCGGGGGGCGGCGCAATGAGCAGTTCTTC
NA | NA | TRBJ2-2 | TRBV9 | 16 | CASSVSSGRAGGELFF | TGTGCCAGCAGCGTCAGTTCTGGGCGGGCCGGCGGGGAGCTGTTTTTT
few | TRBD1 | TRBJ2-3 | TRBV7-9 | 18 | CASSKTLTGQGRTDTQYF | TGTGCCAGCAGCAAAACTTTGACGGGACAGGGTCGCACAGATACGCAGTATTTT
NA | NA | TRBJ2-7 | TRBV4-1 | 12 | CASSPTEHEQYF | TGCGCCAGCAGCCCGACAGAGCACGAGCAGTACTTC
NA | NA | TRBJ2-5 | TRBV14 | 14 | CASSQVMTAETQYF | TGTGCCAGCAGCCAAGTGATGACAGCAGAGACCCAGTACTTC
many | TRBD2 | TRBJ2-5 | TRBV4-1 | 17 | CASSQSMVAGGQETQYF | TGCGCCAGCAGCCAAAGTATGGTAGCGGGGGGCCAAGAGACCCAGTACTTC
many | TRBD2 | TRBJ2-7 | TRBV12-3/TRBV12-4 | 15 | CASSPHDSGADEQYF | TGTGCCAGCAGTCCCCATGATAGCGGGGCAGACGAGCAGTACTTC
many | NA | TRBJ2-7 | TRBV4-1 | 17 | CASSQELPGQRAYEQYF | TGCGCCAGCAGCCAAGAACTTCCGGGACAAAGGGCCTACGAGCAGTACTTC
NA | TRBD2 | TRBJ2-2 | TRBV3-1 | 16 | CASSSSGRGYTGELFF | TGTGCCAGCAGCAGTAGCGGGAGGGGGTACACCGGGGAGCTGTTTTTT
NA | TRBD2 | TRBJ2-5 | TRBV4-2 | 16 | CARSRLAGGEEETQYF | TGTGCCCGCAGCCGACTAGCGGGGGGGGAAGAAGAGACCCAGTACTTC
few | NA | TRBJ2-3 | TRBV5-5 | 13 | CASSYVSGDTQYF | TGTGCCAGCAGCTATGTGTCGGGAGATACGCAGTATTTT
NA | TRBD1 | TRBJ1-2 | TRBV20-1 | 13 | CSAEGQGAYGYTF | TGCAGTGCGGAAGGGCAGGGGGCGTATGGCTACACCTTC
NA | TRBD1 | TRBJ2-7 | TRBV7-9 | 16 | CASSLGTGGVSYEQYF | TGTGCCAGCAGCTTAGGGACAGGGGGCGTCTCCTACGAGCAGTACTTC
NA | NA | TRBJ1-1 | TRBV9 | 16 | CASSVDGSGRDTEAFF | TGTGCCAGCAGCGTAGATGGGTCTGGGAGGGACACTGAAGCTTTCTTT
few | TRBD2 | TRBJ2-3 | TRBV6-6 | 15 | CASSYSGLAADTQYF | TGTGCCAGCAGTTACTCGGGACTAGCGGCCGATACGCAGTATTTT
few | NA | TRBJ2-7 | TRBV7-9 | 15 | CASSLAFGSSDEQYF | TGTGCCAGCAGCTTAGCGTTTGGAAGCTCGGACGAGCAGTACTTC
NA | TRBD2 | TRBJ2-2 | TRBV3-1 | 22 | CASSQSTFNRDYTPGNTGELFF | TGTGCCAGCAGCCAATCCACGTTTAACCGGGACTACACTCCGGGTAACACCGGGGAGCTGTTTTTT
NA | TRBD2 | TRBJ2-7 | TRBV6-1 | 19 | CASSESTEGLAGNYYEQYF | TGTGCCAGCAGTGAATCGACAGAGGGACTAGCGGGGAATTACTACGAGCAGTACTTC
few | NA | TRBJ1-5 | TRBV2 | 15 | CASSEEPGQAQPQHF | TGTGCCAGCAGTGAAGAGCCTGGACAAGCCCAGCCCCAGCATTTT
few | NA | TRBJ2-5 | TRBV7-9 | 15 | CATQDGTGPLQTQYF | TGTGCCACTCAGGACGGGACTGGCCCTTTACAGACCCAGTACTTC
NA | NA | TRBJ2-1 | TRBV20-1 | 12 | CSAREEPPEGFF | TGCAGTGCTAGAGAGGAGCCTCCCGAGGGGTTCTTC
NA | NA | TRBJ2-7 | TRBV11-3 | 13 | CASSLGLQDEQYF | TGTGCCAGCAGCTTAGGACTACAAGACGAGCAGTACTTC
NA | NA | TRBJ1-6 | TRBV20-1 | 16 | CSASPRGRGARSPLHF | TGCAGTGCTAGCCCCCGAGGGAGGGGAGCGCGGTCACCCCTCCACTTT
NA | NA | TRBJ2-1 | TRBV7-9 | 16 | CASSPPRDPEGDEQFF | TGTGCCAGCAGCCCGCCCAGGGACCCGGAGGGAGATGAGCAGTTCTTC
NA | TRBD2 | TRBJ2-1 | TRBV20-1 | 19 | CSARGSGRVPIGSYNEQFF | TGCAGTGCTAGAGGTAGCGGGAGAGTCCCCATCGGGTCCTACAATGAGCAGTTCTTC
NA | TRBD1 | TRBJ1-5 | TRBV7-6 | 15 | CASSLRTGLNQPQHF | TGTGCCAGCAGCTTACGGACAGGTCTCAATCAGCCCCAGCATTTT
NA | TRBD1 | TRBJ2-1 | TRBV15 | 18 | CATSRPSDREEWWNEQFF | TGTGCCACCAGCAGGCCCTCGGACAGGGAGGAATGGTGGAATGAGCAGTTCTTC
NA | NA | TRBJ2-7 | TRBV11-1 | 12 | CASSLSACEQYF | TGTGCCAGCAGCTTGAGTGCCTGCGAGCAGTACTTC
NA | NA | TRBJ2-5 | TRBV5-4 | 13 | CASSPSNPGTQYF | TGTGCCAGCAGCCCTAGTAACCCAGGGACCCAGTACTTC
NA | NA | TRBJ1-2 | TRBV9 | 16 | CASSTQEGRTSDGYTF | TGTGCCAGCAGCACCCAGGAGGGACGTACTTCTGATGGCTACACCTTC
few | NA | TRBJ2-7 | TRBV5-1 | 16 | CASSPTSGRATYEQYF | TGCGCCAGCAGCCCCACCTCTGGGCGGGCGACCTACGAGCAGTACTTC
few | TRBD2 | TRBJ2-1 | TRBV6-6 | 16 | CASSYSTSGGAFEQFF | TGTGCCAGCAGTTACTCCACTAGCGGGGGGGCCTTTGAGCAGTTCTTC
NA | NA | TRBJ2-2 | TRBV3-1 | 15 | CASSPRESSTGELFF | TGTGCCAGCAGCCCAAGAGAGTCAAGCACCGGGGAGCTGTTTTTT
few | TRBD2 | TRBJ2-5 | TRBV6-1 | 15 | CASTEGAGGLETQYF | TGTGCCAGCACCGAGGGAGCGGGGGGGCTGGAGACCCAGTACTTC